One T cell receptor beta chain is described in this entry. Its antigen is currently not known. No base quality information exists; no much larger clone differs at one position. Starting 14 to 28 days after the autologous transplant, patients began checkpoint therapy, which included ipilimumab at 1 mg/kg intravenously on day 1 of selected weeks. Nivolumab was administered at 3 mg/kg intravenously on day 1 of weeks 1, 4, 7, 10, and every two weeks through week 26. This was a Phase Ib clinical trial that tested ipilimumab plus nivolumab, given as combined checkpoint inhibition, for consolidation following autologous stem cell transplantation. The source of the sample is a study of ipilimumab plus nivolumab after autologous stem cell transplantation (dated by TCRdb to the early 2020s). The study in broad terms: The median number of doses received by trial patients was 5 for ipilimumab and roughly eight for nivolumab. The DLBCL cohort included primary refractory and relapsed disease, with 18-month progression-free survival of roughly 86% and 30% respectively. Patients undergoing autologous transplant for high-risk diffuse large B cell lymphoma, mature T cell lymphoma, or multiple myeloma were enrolled in the trial. The intent-to-treat population of the trial consisted of approximately 35 patients. Broader findings and caveats from the paper: Combined checkpoint inhibition appeared tolerable as post-transplant consolidation, according to the authors' conclusion. According to the authors, a biologic rationale for studying the approach further came from T cell receptor repertoire, regulatory T cell phenotype and gut microbiota profiles.

Library method: the immunoSEQ multiplex PCR assay. Entries here come from immuneACCESS through TCRdb and include only in-frame sequences with V and J called. Some clones fail to appear in such tables; in the studies checked, an unresolved V gene covers under half of the shortfall, and the cause of the remainder is unknown. In all, the sample holds tens of thousands of clones, and about 83% of those were seen once. The ten top clones hold roughly 2.2% of the sample. The CDR3 sequence holds 15 residues, the cysteine and phenylalanine included. Only CDR3 DNA remains: 45 bases, in frame from the first base. CDR1 and CDR2 (MNHNS, SASEGT) derive from the germline V gene. Relative to germline, V is missing 6 bases and J is missing 7 bases, with 7 bases of the junction outside any gene match.

The input for sequencing was PBMCs, taken in a trial of ipilimumab plus nivolumab as post-transplant consolidation. The rearrangement joined TRBV6-1 to TRBJ2-2; 11 central bases correspond to TRBD1. The TCR sequence derives from a male donor with diffuse large B-cell lymphoma. CDR3 protein: CASRTDRGRNGELFF. At the DNA level, the sequence is TGTGCCAGCAGGACGGACAGGGGGCGGAACGGGGAGCTGTTTTTT.